The 26 T cell receptor beta chains reported below all come from one sample, sequenced in a study of cytomegalovirus exposure and HLA in healthy donors. The PCR employed 60 Vbeta primers together with 13 Jbeta primers. Sequenced by immunoSEQ multiplex PCR; TCRdb stores in-frame clones only, minus some. Counted here are some 90,000 clones, around 80% occurring once; the ten biggest clones make up 4.4%. Sequencing was performed on PBMCs. These receptors were collected from a male donor in good health and CMV-seropositive.

The chain links TRBV19 to TRBJ1-2; tentative D call: TRBD1 (5 bases). V was clipped by 9 bases and J by 5 bases, with 25 bases between them. The CDR3 loop spans 16 amino acids. Per germline, CDR1 LNHDA and CDR2 SQIVND (reference sequence). Here the CDR3 reads CASAHLAGRGVYGYTF. DNA for the CDR3: TGTGCCAGCGCACATCTGGCGGGTCGGGGGGTATATGGCTACACCTTC.

This chain connects TRBV5-1 to TRBJ1-1, with no clear D. The CDR3 has 14 amino acids. Between the trimmed V and J ends, which lost 0 bases and 1 base, there was a span of 7 bases. Germline V gene sequence: CDR1 SGHRS, CDR2 YFSETQ. In DNA form, the CDR3 reads TGCGCCAGCAGCTTGGCTCTATCGAACACTGAAGCTTTCTTT. Its translation is CASSLALSNTEAFF.

This clone was seen a few times. The rearrangement links TRBV5-1 to TRBJ2-7; TRBD1 aligns across 8 bases. CDR3 length equals 15 residues. Germline loops: CDR1 SGHRS, CDR2 YFSETQ. The junction had 11 bases not matched to a gene; V was cut back by 4 bases and J by 5 bases. CDR3 bases: TGCGCCAGCAGCGGACAGGGTTCAGGTCGGGACGAGCAGTACTTC. Translating it yields CASSGQGSGRDEQYF.

The rearrangement joins TRBV10-3 to TRBJ2-7; D is perhaps TRBD1 (5 bases). The CDR3 extends over 15 amino acids. Germline loops: CDR1 ENHRY, CDR2 SYGVKD. The V and J ends lost 10 bases and 0 bases respectively, with 19 bases between them. CDR3 region: CATRARGQISYEQYF. DNA for the CDR3: TGTGCCACCAGGGCTCGCGGCCAGATCTCCTACGAGCAGTACTTC.

There are a few counts of this clone. The chain joins TRBV5-4 to TRBJ2-1; 8 positions match TRBD2. The V and J ends lost 3 bases and 0 bases, in that order; junction bases with no gene match: 5. In germline, CDR1 is SGHNT, CDR2 YYREEE (reference sequence). The CDR3 spans 16 residues. The CDR3 sequence is CASSSGGRSSYNEQFF. The CDR3 coding sequence is TGTGCCAGCAGCTCGGGCGGGAGGAGCTCCTACAATGAGCAGTTCTTC. The full variable domain, its missing parts supplied by reference TRBV5-4 and TRBJ2-1, is ETGVTQSPTHLIKTRGQQVTLRCSSQSGHNTVSWYQQALGQGPQFIFQYYREEENGRGNFPPRFSGLQFPNYSSELNVNALELDDSALYLCASSSGGRSSYNEQFFGPGTRLTVL.

The rearrangement uses TRBV5-1 and TRBJ1-1; 9 bases agree with TRBD1. The CDR3 is 15 amino acids. Per the germline V gene, CDR1 is SGHRS and CDR2 is YFSETQ. After removal of 4 bases from V and 1 base from J, the junction contained 5 bases not matched to a gene. The CDR3: CASSVTGGTNTEAFF. For the CDR3, the DNA is TGCGCCAGCAGCGTGACAGGGGGGACGAACACTGAAGCTTTCTTT.

V and J are TRBV19 and TRBJ2-1, with D unclear. Trimming left V 3 bases short and J 0 bases short, with 12 bases between. The CDR3 runs to 16 residues. The V gene's germline CDR1 is LNHDA and CDR2 SQIVND (reference sequence). The CDR3 coding sequence is TGTGCCAGTAGTATCACCGGGTTAAGCTCCTACAATGAGCAGTTCTTC. It is translated as CASSITGLSSYNEQFF.

This rearrangement joins TRBV28 to TRBJ1-2; D uncertain. This CDR3 is 12 amino acids long. CDR1 MDHEN and CDR2 SYDVKM come from the germline V gene. Trimming pared 10 bases from V and 8 bases from J, leaving 17 bases between. Here the CDR3 DNA reads TGTGCCACCAAAGAGGGCCCCGGGGGCTACACCTTC. Protein: CATKEGPGGYTF.

The rearrangement links TRBV27 to TRBJ2-1, with D perhaps TRBD2 (5 bases). The germline V gene encodes CDR1 MNHEY and CDR2 SMNVEV (reference sequence). The V and J ends lost 5 bases and 7 bases respectively, with 9 bases between them. The CDR3 extends over 12 amino acids. The CDR3 is CASSQGGNEQFF. The DNA for the CDR3 is TGTGCCAGCAGTCAAGGAGGTAATGAGCAGTTCTTC.

V is TRBV2 and J is TRBJ1-6; TRBD1 might be the D (6 bases). V was pared by 6 bases and J by 4 bases, with 10 bases between. In germline, CDR1 is SNHLY, CDR2 FYNNEI. The CDR3 is 14 amino acids. In DNA form, the CDR3 reads TGTGCCAGCAGAGGAGGACAGTATAATTCACCCCTCCACTTT. It yields the protein CASRGGQYNSPLHF.

The chain employs TRBV5-4 and TRBJ2-3, with 9 bases that match TRBD2. The CDR3 extends over 16 amino acids. The trim removed 4 bases at V and 2 bases at J, leaving 8 bases unmatched. Germline assignment: CDR1 SGHNT and CDR2 YYREEE (reference sequence). The CDR3 DNA sequence: TGTGCCAGCAGCGATAGCGGACTAGCGAACACAGATACGCAGTATTTT. It specifies CASSDSGLANTDTQYF.

The gene calls are TRBV7-6 and TRBJ2-7, with D perhaps TRBD1 (6 bases). The CDR3 sequence is 16 residues long. The germline V gene has CDR1 SGHVS and CDR2 FNYEAQ. V lost 4 bases and J 2 bases, leaving 18 bases between the germline ends. The CDR3 here is CASSSKLDSPPYEQYF. In DNA form, the CDR3 reads TGTGCCAGCAGCTCCAAACTGGACAGTCCACCCTACGAGCAGTACTTC. Supplemented by reference TRBV7-6 and TRBJ2-7, the full variable domain reads GAGVSQSPRYKVTKRGQDVALRCDPISGHVSLYWYRQALGQGPEFLTYFNYEAQQDKSGLPNDRFSAERPEGSISTLTIQRTEQRDSAMYRCASSSKLDSPPYEQYFGPGTRLTVT.

The rearrangement links TRBV28 to TRBJ2-7, with 11 bases matching TRBD2. This CDR3 contains 15 residues. Losses at the gene ends were 5 bases for V and 4 bases for J; bases not matched to a gene: 7. Germline assignment: CDR1 MDHEN and CDR2 SYDVKM. The DNA for the CDR3 is TGTGCCAGCAGTCTAACTAGCGGGAGTCGGTACGAGCAGTACTTC. It yields the protein CASSLTSGSRYEQYF.

The gene calls are TRBV27 and TRBJ2-4; 10 nucleotides match TRBD1. The V gene's germline CDR1 is MNHEY and CDR2 SMNVEV (reference sequence). J gave up 11 bases and V 3 bases, and 4 bases lay outside the gene matches. This CDR3 spans 13 amino acids. CDR3 bases: TGTGCCAGCAGTTTCGGGACAGGGGCTCTTCAGTACTTC. The encoded protein is CASSFGTGALQYF.

This sequence joins TRBV5-1 and TRBJ2-7; 14 positions agree with TRBD2. V shed 2 bases and J 5 bases; nucleotides not matched to a gene: 9. The germline V gene has CDR1 SGHRS and CDR2 YFSETQ. The CDR3 extends over 17 amino acids. The chain's CDR3 is CASSFGLAGGLFHEQYF. CDR3 bases: TGCGCCAGCAGCTTCGGACTAGCGGGGGGTCTTTTCCACGAGCAGTACTTC.

The CDR3 nucleotides read TGTGCCAGCAGCTCGACCGGACTAGCGATCGCAGAGGAGCAGTTCTTC. It is translated as CASSSTGLAIAEEQFF. V and J are TRBV11-2 and TRBJ2-1; 9 nucleotides agree with TRBD2. Unmatched junction bases numbered 14, after V lost 4 bases and J lost 10 bases. Germline lookup yields CDR1 SGHAT and CDR2 FQNNGV. This CDR3 has 16 amino acids.

This clone has just a few counts. The V gene is TRBV19, the J gene TRBJ2-3; TRBD2 aligns across 7 bases. The CDR3 loop spans 16 amino acids. V was pared by 5 bases and J by 4 bases, with 12 bases of the junction left unmatched. Germline V gives CDR1 LNHDA, CDR2 SQIVND (reference sequence). CDR3 bases: TGTGCCAGTAGTGCCTCCGCTAGCGGCTGGGCAGATACGCAGTATTTT. Translating it yields CASSASASGWADTQYF. The variable domain in full, with the rest retrieved from reference TRBV19 and TRBJ2-3, is DGGITQSPKYLFRKEGQNVTLSCEQNLNHDAMYWYRQDPGQGLRLIYYSQIVNDFQKGDIAEGYSVSREKKESFPLTVTSAQKNPTAFYLCASSASASGWADTQYFGPGTRLTVL.

A single count supports this clone. This rearrangement joins TRBV9 to TRBJ2-1, with D possibly TRBD2 on 6 matching bases. The CDR3 is 15 residues long. Germline V CDR1 and CDR2: SGDLS, YYNGEE. V was shortened by 0 bases and J by 4 bases, with 11 bases between the two germline ends. Here the CDR3 reads CASSVVGGEYNEQFF. DNA for the CDR3: TGTGCCAGCAGCGTAGTTGGAGGGGAGTACAATGAGCAGTTCTTC.

By sample fraction, this clone is medium-sized. The chain recombines TRBV4-2 with TRBJ2-5; 8 bases line up with TRBD2. The CDR3 totals 15 residues. With 0 bases clipped from V and 1 base from J, the junction kept 1 base outside the gene matches. Germline V gene lookup returns CDR1 LGHNA and CDR2 YNFKEQ. CDR3 amino acids: CASSQDREGQETQYF. DNA of the CDR3: TGTGCCAGCAGCCAAGATCGGGAGGGCCAAGAGACCCAGTACTTC.

The rearrangement uses TRBV25-1 and TRBJ2-7, with 7 bases fitting TRBD1. CDR1 is MGHDK and CDR2 is SYGVNS in the germline V gene. The CDR3 runs to 14 residues. The V segment lost 5 bases and the J segment 7 bases; nucleotides outside the gene matches: 11. The CDR3 DNA is TGTGCCAGCAGTCTCGACAGGGAACCAAGAGAGCAGTACTTC. It encodes CASSLDREPREQYF.

J is TRBJ1-1 and V is TRBV28, with D possibly matching TRBD1 (6 bases). This CDR3 spans 14 amino acids. Germline values: CDR1 MDHEN, CDR2 SYDVKM. The V end lost 6 bases, the J end lost 1 base, and 12 bases lay between the germline ends. The CDR3 region is CASRGGHTNTEAFF. In DNA, the CDR3 is TGTGCCAGCAGAGGGGGTCACACGAACACTGAAGCTTTCTTT.

The genes are TRBV6-1 and TRBJ2-7; 11 bases fit TRBD2. CDR3 length: 15 residues. J was trimmed by 6 bases and V by 2 bases; bases with no gene match: 6. Germline V gene lookup returns CDR1 MNHNS and CDR2 SASEGT. The CDR3 here is CASSEHTSGSFEQYF. DNA of the CDR3: TGTGCCAGCAGTGAACATACTAGCGGGAGCTTCGAGCAGTACTTC.

The chain carries TRBV6-6 and TRBJ2-7; D might be TRBD1 (5 bases). V dropped 5 bases and J dropped 12 bases, with 20 bases sitting between them. There are 13 residues in the CDR3. CDR1 MNHNY and CDR2 SVGAGI come from the germline V gene (reference sequence). The CDR3 nucleotides read TGTGCCAGCAGTCTAGGGGTGCTATATTTTACGTACTTC. This sequence encodes CASSLGVLYFTYF.

V usage is TRBV7-2 and J usage is TRBJ2-3, with D maybe TRBD2 (7 bases). The CDR3 contains 18 residues. Per germline, CDR1 SGHTA and CDR2 FQGNSA. V was cut by 1 base and J by 3 bases, with 20 bases left in between. This CDR3 reads CASSLVRRGGGGTDTQYF. CDR3 DNA sequence: TGTGCCAGCAGCTTAGTGAGGAGGGGGGGCGGGGGTACAGATACGCAGTATTTT.

The CDR3 spells CASSPWTVTVDEQFF. CDR3 DNA sequence: TGTGCCAGCAGCCCTTGGACAGTGACGGTCGATGAGCAGTTCTTC. The genes are TRBV5-5 and TRBJ2-1; tentative D call: TRBD1 (6 bases). V lost 4 bases to trimming and J lost 8 bases, with 19 bases between them. The length of the CDR3 is 15 residues. Per germline, CDR1 SGHKS and CDR2 YYEKEE (reference sequence).

The chain carries TRBV5-1 and TRBJ2-2; possible D gene TRBD1, 5 bases. The CDR3 length is 16 residues. V was clipped by 1 base and J by 0 bases, with 10 bases between them. CDR1 is SGHRS, CDR2 YFSETQ, per germline. The CDR3 DNA sequence: TGCGCCAGCAGCTTGCCTGAGACAGCGAACACCGGGGAGCTGTTTTTT. Translation: CASSLPETANTGELFF.